One and the same sample provided the 17 T cell receptor beta chains below, sequenced in a study of pediatric ulcerative colitis. The table came from immunoSEQ multiplex PCR; TCRdb's copy has only in-frame clones and leaves some out. The sample includes roughly 30,000 clones, roughly 78% of them seen just once. The sample taken for sequencing was blood. These receptors were taken from a boy aged 5-17 years with severe ulcerative colitis.

V is TRBV19 and J is TRBJ1-2, with a tentative D call TRBD1 (5 bases). With 3 bases removed from V and 1 base from J, the gap between germline ends came to 15 bases. The CDR3 totals 16 residues. Germline CDR1 is LNHDA and CDR2 is SQIVND (reference sequence). The CDR3 spells CASSIYRRDDNYGYTF. DNA of the CDR3: TGTGCCAGTAGTATCTACCGCAGGGATGATAACTATGGCTACACCTTC. Looking up the rest from reference TRBV19 and TRBJ1-2 gives the full variable domain: DGGITQSPKYLFRKEGQNVTLSCEQNLNHDAMYWYRQDPGQGLRLIYYSQIVNDFQKGDIAEGYSVSREKKESFPLTVTSAQKNPTAFYLCASSIYRRDDNYGYTFGSGTRLTVV.

The J gene is TRBJ2-7, the V gene TRBV19, with D possibly being TRBD2 (6 bases). The germline CDR1 and CDR2 sequences are LNHDA and SQIVND (reference sequence). Trimming stripped 6 bases from V and 7 bases from J, with 10 bases between. There are 11 residues in the CDR3. CDR3 amino acids: CASSYSGEQYF. The CDR3 DNA is TGTGCCAGTAGCTACAGCGGGGAGCAGTACTTC.

This clone was observed a single time. The CDR3 sequence is CASSLLQGNTEAFF. The CDR3 DNA reads as TGTGCCAGCAGTTTATTACAGGGGAATACTGAAGCTTTCTTT. The V gene is TRBV27, the J gene TRBJ1-1, with 7 nucleotides matching TRBD1. Germline values: CDR1 MNHEY, CDR2 SMNVEV (reference sequence). CDR3 length: 14 amino acids. The J segment lost 5 bases and the V segment lost 1 base, leaving 4 bases of the junction unmatched.

This clone was observed a single time. J is TRBJ2-7 and V is TRBV7-2, with D perhaps matching TRBD1 (6 bases). The CDR3 has 15 residues. CDR1 and CDR2 (germline): SGHTA, FQGNSA. V was cut by 10 bases and J by 0 bases, with 19 bases left in between. The CDR3 reads CATTLWGRPSYEQYF. For the CDR3, the DNA is TGTGCCACAACCCTTTGGGGGCGCCCCTCCTACGAGCAGTACTTC.

V usage is TRBV7-2 and J usage is TRBJ1-4; 8 bases map to TRBD1. Germline CDR1 SGHTA, CDR2 FQGNSA. V lost 5 bases to trimming and J lost 5 bases; unmatched junction nucleotides: 4. The CDR3 runs to 14 residues. The CDR3 coding sequence is TGTGCCAGCAGCCTCGACAGGGGCAATGAAAAACTGTTTTTT. Its translation is CASSLDRGNEKLFF.

The rearrangement uses TRBV4-3 and TRBJ2-7, with unresolved D. The V gene's germline CDR1 is LGHNA and CDR2 YSLEER. This CDR3 has 15 residues. V shed 2 bases and J shed 1 base, with 12 bases lying between them. CDR3 sequence reads: CASSQNLADSYEQYF. In DNA, the CDR3 is TGCGCCAGCAGCCAAAATTTGGCAGATTCCTACGAGCAGTACTTC.

This clone was detected only a few times. The rearrangement links TRBV7-9 to TRBJ2-7; D unclear. Trimming took off 5 bases at V and 4 bases at J, with 15 bases between the two ends. Germline CDR1 SEHNR, CDR2 FQNEAQ (reference sequence). This CDR3 contains 14 residues. The CDR3: CASSESRREYEQYF. The CDR3 coding sequence is TGTGCCAGCAGCGAATCGAGAAGGGAATACGAGCAGTACTTC.

The chain employs TRBV5-1 and TRBJ1-4; no firm D call. Trimming removed 4 bases at V and 7 bases at J, with 5 bases between. CDR3 length: 11 residues. The V gene's germline CDR1 is SGHRS and CDR2 YFSETQ. The CDR3 bases are TGCGCCAGCAGCCGGGGTGAAAAACTGTTTTTT. It codes for CASSRGEKLFF.

The chain uses TRBV14 and TRBJ2-2, with D uncertain. V lost 4 bases and J 1 base, leaving 4 bases between the germline ends. Per the germline V gene, CDR1 is SGHDN and CDR2 is FVKESK. This CDR3 contains 13 residues. CDR3 nucleotides: TGTGCCAGCAGCCCGGGGAACACCGGGGAGCTGTTTTTT. The encoded protein is CASSPGNTGELFF. The full variable domain, with the rest looked up from reference TRBV14 and TRBJ2-2, is EAGVTQFPSHSVIEKGQTVTLRCDPISGHDNLYWYRRVMGKEIKFLLHFVKESKQDESGMPNNRFLAERTGGTYSTLKVQPAELEDSGVYFCASSPGNTGELFFGEGSRLTVL.

The J gene is TRBJ2-3, the V gene TRBV2; TRBD2 aligns across 9 bases. V shed 6 bases and J 3 bases; nucleotides not matched to a gene: 10. Germline V gene lookup returns CDR1 SNHLY and CDR2 FYNNEI. CDR3 length: 16 amino acids. The CDR3: CASSPRASGVTDTQYF. The CDR3 coding sequence is TGTGCCAGCAGCCCTCGGGCTAGCGGGGTGACAGATACGCAGTATTTT.

The J gene is TRBJ2-7, the V gene TRBV2, with 9 bases that match TRBD1. The CDR3 spans 14 residues. After removal of 8 bases from V and 6 bases from J, the junction contained 11 bases not matched to a gene. Per the germline V gene, CDR1 is SNHLY and CDR2 is FYNNEI. CDR3 DNA sequence: TGTGCCAGCGGTGGGGGACAGGGAATAGGCGAGCAGTACTTC. Amino acid sequence: CASGGGQGIGEQYF.

V usage is TRBV7-9 and J usage is TRBJ1-5; D unresolved. The germline gives CDR1 SEHNR, CDR2 FQNEAQ (reference sequence). V lost 4 bases and J lost 4, with 8 bases in between. CDR3 length: 13 amino acids. The CDR3 DNA reads TGTGCCAGCAGCTCCGGGCAGAATCAGCCCCAGCATTTT. It yields the protein CASSSGQNQPQHF.

The chain links TRBV27 to TRBJ2-1; TRBD2 might be the D (6 bases). The CDR3 extends over 14 amino acids. Germline V gene sequence: CDR1 MNHEY, CDR2 SMNVEV (reference sequence). Between the trimmed V and J ends, which lost 6 bases and 7 bases, there was a span of 16 bases. The CDR3 spells CASSPVGAGNEQFF. Here the CDR3 DNA reads TGTGCCAGCAGCCCGGTGGGAGCGGGTAATGAGCAGTTCTTC.

The chain employs TRBV7-2 and TRBJ2-5; D is ambiguous. The ends were cut back, 5 bases at V and 2 bases at J, with 3 bases in the middle. The CDR3 totals 11 residues. The germline CDR1 and CDR2 sequences are SGHTA and FQGNSA. The CDR3 bases are TGTGCCAGCAGCGAACAAGAGACCCAGTACTTC. The encoded protein is CASSEQETQYF.

The chain recombines TRBV5-1 with TRBJ1-2; the match to TRBD1 covers 10 bases. CDR1 is SGHRS, CDR2 YFSETQ, per germline. The trim removed 4 bases at V and 4 bases at J, leaving 16 bases unmatched. This CDR3 has 18 residues. The CDR3 bases are TGCGCCAGCAGCCCCCAACCGGGACAGGGGATTAATCTCTATGGCTACACCTTC. The encoded protein is CASSPQPGQGINLYGYTF.

A single count supports this clone. V gene TRBV13 combines with J gene TRBJ2-5, with 8 bases lining up with TRBD2. Trimming at V came to 8 bases and at J to 1 base, leaving 0 bases not matched to a gene. The CDR3 loop spans 12 amino acids. Germline V gene data show CDR1 as PRHDT and CDR2 as FYEKMQ (reference sequence). In DNA form, the CDR3 reads TGTGCCAGCGGGACTAGCCAAGAGACCCAGTACTTC. Its translation: CASGTSQETQYF.

V usage is TRBV27 and J usage is TRBJ2-7; TRBD1 matches 9 bases. CDR3 size: 14 residues. Germline values: CDR1 MNHEY, CDR2 SMNVEV (reference sequence). J was trimmed by 2 bases and V by 3 bases; bases with no gene match: 2. CDR3 region: CASSFRDRAYEQYF. In DNA form, the CDR3 reads TGTGCCAGCAGTTTCCGGGACAGGGCCTACGAGCAGTACTTC.